This T cell receptor (beta chain) was sequenced for a study of T cell changes during pregnancy in multiple sclerosis. Only in-frame clones appear in the TCRdb table, and some are missing; sequencing was by immunoSEQ multiplex PCR. The sample records 100,000 or so clones, almost 95% being singletons. The starting material was peripheral blood, obtained before pregnancy. The source is a female donor with multiple sclerosis, enrolled in a pregnancy study.

Here the CDR3 DNA reads TGTGCCAGCAGGGGACAGCCCTATGGCTACACCTTC. It specifies CASRGQPYGYTF. The gene calls are TRBV6-1 and TRBJ1-2; 7 positions match TRBD1. The CDR3 extends over 12 amino acids. The J segment lost 4 bases and the V segment lost 6 bases, leaving 2 bases of the junction unmatched. Germline V gene sequence: CDR1 MNHNS, CDR2 SASEGT.